These 8 T cell receptor beta chains were sequenced from one sample in a study of blood T cell repertoires in COVID-19. The repertoire was sequenced with immunoSEQ multiplex PCR; TCRdb's copy has only in-frame clones and lacks some. The top ten clones hold under 9.5% of a sample with some 490,000 clones, approximately 90% of them seen once. Sequenced input: PBMCs or T cells enriched from blood (not recorded which). The receptor set was obtained from a woman aged 55-70 years who had recovered from COVID-19.

J is TRBJ2-2 and V is TRBV5-5, with a weak D call TRBD2 (5 bases). V was clipped by 2 bases and J by 4 bases, with 12 bases between them. There are 15 residues in the CDR3. The germline gives CDR1 SGHKS, CDR2 YYEKEE (reference sequence). The CDR3 reads CASSLRGLTTGELFF. CDR3 sequence (DNA): TGTGCCAGCAGCTTAAGAGGACTCACCACCGGGGAGCTGTTTTTT.

The V and J genes are TRBV3-1 (or the pseudogene TRBV3-2) and TRBJ2-6, with D possibly being TRBD1 (6 bases). The CDR3 sequence is 16 residues long. The germline gives CDR1 LGHDT, CDR2 YNNKEL (reference sequence). V dropped 4 bases and J dropped 0 bases, with 10 bases sitting between them. The CDR3 region is CASSRDTLSGANVLTF. CDR3 nucleotides: TGTGCCAGCAGCCGGGACACGCTCTCTGGGGCCAACGTCCTGACTTTC.

The chain is built from TRBV5-1 and TRBJ2-5, with D maybe TRBD1 (6 bases). The CDR3 covers 15 residues. Germline CDR1 and CDR2: SGHRS and YFSETQ. The V end was cut by 0 bases, the J end by 3 bases, with 12 bases between. DNA of the CDR3: TGCGCCAGCAGCTTGGCCAGCAGGGGAAAAGAGACCCAGTACTTC. Encoded protein: CASSLASRGKETQYF.

This clone came up once. This chain connects TRBV18 to TRBJ1-3, with no clear D. CDR3 length: 17 residues. The germline V and J ends were trimmed by 2 bases and 0 bases, with 14 bases remaining between them. Germline V gene lookup returns CDR1 KGHSH and CDR2 LQKENI. CDR3 in DNA: TGTGCCAGCTCACCAACCGTGGTCTACAGCTCTGGAAACACCATATATTTT. It yields the protein CASSPTVVYSSGNTIYF.

This clone showed up just a few times. The chain recombines TRBV27 with TRBJ1-1, with TRBD1 matching over 9 bases. After removal of 7 bases from V and 1 base from J, the junction contained 7 bases not matched to a gene. The V gene's germline CDR1 is MNHEY and CDR2 SMNVEV (reference sequence). The CDR3 covers 15 residues. The CDR3 loop reads CASIKQGARNTEAFF. The CDR3 region has the DNA TGTGCCAGCATAAAACAGGGGGCGAGGAACACTGAAGCTTTCTTT.

V gene TRBV19 combines with J gene TRBJ1-1, with no clear D. Germline lookup yields CDR1 LNHDA and CDR2 SQIVND (reference sequence). The CDR3 is made up of 13 amino acids. V was pared by 7 bases and J by 1 base, with 10 bases between. The CDR3 here is CASTVNPNTEAFF. CDR3 nucleotide sequence: TGTGCCAGTACGGTGAACCCGAACACTGAAGCTTTCTTT.

J is TRBJ1-3 and V is TRBV30; TRBD1 agrees at 10 bases. The germline V gene has CDR1 GTSNPN and CDR2 SVGIG (reference sequence). V was clipped by 4 bases and J by 0 bases; unmatched bases: 3. The CDR3 loop spans 15 amino acids. DNA of the CDR3: TGTGCCTGGAACCGGGACAGGGGCTCTGGAAACACCATATATTTT. Residues: CAWNRDRGSGNTIYF.

In nucleotides, the CDR3 is TGTGCCAGCAGCTTGAGGAACAGTAAAGAGACCCAGTACTTC. Protein product: CASSLRNSKETQYF. The rearrangement uses TRBV5-8 and TRBJ2-5, with unresolved D. The CDR3 has 14 residues. The germline gives CDR1 SGHTS, CDR2 YDEGEE. With 1 base removed from V and 3 bases from J, the gap between germline ends came to 10 bases.